Only a few counts were recorded for the clone carrying this T cell receptor (beta chain). Its antigen is undetermined. Libraries for TCRalpha and TCRbeta carried sample barcodes and unique molecular identifiers via 5'RACE. TCRdb analysed the 5' RACE reads with MiXCR anew, one entry per CDR3 protein. The sample carries about 350,000 distinct CDR3 sequences, roughly an eighth recorded once. This entry is derived from a study of T-cell memory formation after mild COVID-19. The CDR3 runs 19 residues. V gave up 4 bases and J gave up 3 bases, with 22 bases separating them. Germline CDR1 is SEHNR and CDR2 is FQNEAQ (reference sequence). Study-wide results and limits: Clones contracting across day 15 to 85 had a balanced CD4/CD8 profile; later expanding clones leaned CD4+. A subset of responding clones appeared in pre-infection memory, suggesting cross-reactive memory joined.

The clonotype was recovered from a man aged 18 to 29 who had mild COVID-19 (a few samples of this study predate the infection). Cell type and time point are not known. J is TRBJ2-6 and V is TRBV7-9, with D unresolved. Input material: PBMCs or a T cell subset sorted from them (not recorded which). In DNA, the CDR3 is TGTGCCAGCAGCTCATCAGTGTCTAGTCCCGTCTATGGGGCCAACGTCCTGACTTTC. This gives the protein CASSSSVSSPVYGANVLTF.